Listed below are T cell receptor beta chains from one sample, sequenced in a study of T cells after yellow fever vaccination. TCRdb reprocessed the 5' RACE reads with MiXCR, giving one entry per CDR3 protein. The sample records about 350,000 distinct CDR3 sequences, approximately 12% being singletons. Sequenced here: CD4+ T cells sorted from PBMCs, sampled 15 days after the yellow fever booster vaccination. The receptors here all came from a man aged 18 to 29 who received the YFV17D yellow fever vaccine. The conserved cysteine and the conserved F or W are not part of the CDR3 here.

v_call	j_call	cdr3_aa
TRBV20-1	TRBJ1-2	SATLPGQGGYT
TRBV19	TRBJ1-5	ASSSVTGARQPQH
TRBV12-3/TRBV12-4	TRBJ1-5	ASSLFGRQGQPQH
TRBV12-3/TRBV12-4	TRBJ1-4	ASSLFGGGEKLF
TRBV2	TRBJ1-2	ASSVIESYGYT
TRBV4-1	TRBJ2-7	ASRRGDALSYEQY
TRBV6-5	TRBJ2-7	ASRSGQSSYEQY
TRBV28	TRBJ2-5	ASGPGQKETQY
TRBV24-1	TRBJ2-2	ATGSGETGELF
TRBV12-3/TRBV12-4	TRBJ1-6	ASSLSEGFNSPLH
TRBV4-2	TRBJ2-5	ASSQELLRGVSGGQETQY
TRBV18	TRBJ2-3	ASSPAGTASTDTQY
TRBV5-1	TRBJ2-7	ASSPHREAYEQY
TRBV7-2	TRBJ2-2	ASSGSGYYTGELF
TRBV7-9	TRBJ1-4	ASSFMGSREKLF
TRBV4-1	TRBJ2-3	ASSLTRGVSTDTQY
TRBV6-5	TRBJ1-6	ASSYRGRELH
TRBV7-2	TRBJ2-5	ASSFQGRETQY
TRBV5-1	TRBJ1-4	ASSGSSTNEKLF
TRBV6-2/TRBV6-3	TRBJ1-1	ASSAHRAEYTEAF
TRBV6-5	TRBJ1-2	ASSPGYGGYT
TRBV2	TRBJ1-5	ASSAYRVDQPQH
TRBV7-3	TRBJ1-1	ASSPGATNTEAF
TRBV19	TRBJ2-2	ASSNGLAVTGELF
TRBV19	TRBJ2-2	ASRGKPGPNTGELF
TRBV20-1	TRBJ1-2	SASTQGGNYGYT
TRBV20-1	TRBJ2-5	SARTGSLRETQY
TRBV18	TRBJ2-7	ASSPVGVSYEQY